The 32 T cell receptor beta chains given below trace back to one sample, sequenced in a study of blood T cell repertoires in COVID-19. Clones were sequenced by immunoSEQ multiplex PCR, and TCRdb holds only the in-frame ones, with some missing. This sample yields about 140,000 clones, of which under 85% are seen a single time; around 1.6% belongs to the top ten. Sequencing was done on a sample of PBMCs or T cells enriched from blood (not recorded which). The receptors here all came from a woman younger than 35 who had been exposed to COVID-19.

This chain joins TRBV7-9 and TRBJ1-5; 8 bases line up with TRBD1. V was clipped by 4 bases and J by 4 bases; unmatched bases: 18. The length of the CDR3 is 19 residues. Germline assignment: CDR1 SEHNR and CDR2 FQNEAQ (reference sequence). This CDR3 is CASSSPSGTGVLGNQPQHF. The CDR3 DNA sequence: TGTGCCAGCAGCTCGCCCTCCGGGACAGGTGTATTGGGGAATCAGCCCCAGCATTTT.

This chain uses TRBV6-5 with TRBJ1-1; tentative D call: TRBD1 (5 bases). The germline V and J ends were trimmed by 6 bases and 1 base, with 9 bases remaining between them. The CDR3 has 13 residues. Germline V gene lookup returns CDR1 MNHEY and CDR2 SVGAGI. CDR3 region: CASSGGWNTEAFF. CDR3 DNA: TGTGCCAGCAGCGGGGGATGGAACACTGAAGCTTTCTTT.

Only a few counts were recorded for this clone. This rearrangement joins TRBV7-9 to TRBJ1-3; tentative D call: TRBD1 (6 bases). Germline CDR1 SEHNR, CDR2 FQNEAQ (reference sequence). The ends were cut back, 4 bases at V and 0 bases at J, with 13 bases in the middle. This CDR3 region has 16 residues. This CDR3 is CASSSAGVSSGNTIYF. CDR3 nucleotides: TGTGCCAGCAGCTCCGCAGGGGTTAGCTCTGGAAACACCATATATTTT.

J is TRBJ2-7 and V is TRBV27, with TRBD2 matching 8 bases. V gave up 6 bases and J gave up 2 bases; unmatched junction bases: 6. The V gene's germline CDR1 is MNHEY and CDR2 SMNVEV (reference sequence). This CDR3 spans 14 amino acids. The CDR3 is CASRQLAAPYEQYF. The DNA for the CDR3 is TGTGCCAGCAGACAACTAGCGGCCCCCTACGAGCAGTACTTC.

The V and J genes are TRBV3-1 (or the pseudogene TRBV3-2) and TRBJ2-1; 14 bases are shared with TRBD2. Germline values: CDR1 LGHDT, CDR2 YNNKEL (reference sequence). The CDR3 has 15 amino acids. V gave up 4 bases and J gave up 8 bases; unmatched junction bases: 4. CDR3 in amino acids: CASSPGLAGAYEQFF. CDR3 coding DNA: TGTGCCAGCAGCCCGGGACTAGCGGGAGCCTATGAGCAGTTCTTC.

This clone was seen just once. The chain combines TRBV19 with TRBJ2-1; possible D gene TRBD2, 6 bases. Trimming left V 2 bases short and J 4 bases short, with 12 bases between. Germline-derived CDR1 and CDR2 are LNHDA and SQIVND (reference sequence). This CDR3 comprises 15 residues. CDR3 in DNA: TGTGCCAGTAGTATAAGGCGGGACGGATACAATGAGCAGTTCTTC. Encoded protein: CASSIRRDGYNEQFF. Full variable domain (rest looked up from reference TRBV19 and TRBJ2-1): DGGITQSPKYLFRKEGQNVTLSCEQNLNHDAMYWYRQDPGQGLRLIYYSQIVNDFQKGDIAEGYSVSREKKESFPLTVTSAQKNPTAFYLCASSIRRDGYNEQFFGPGTRLTVL.

The chain joins TRBV18 to TRBJ2-7, with a possible D match to TRBD2 (5 bases). Germline CDR1 and CDR2: KGHSH and LQKENI. This CDR3 comprises 14 residues. V was cut by 5 bases and J by 7 bases, with 18 bases left in between. The CDR3 spells CASSSTTRQGEQYF. CDR3 nucleotide sequence: TGTGCCAGCTCATCGACCACTAGGCAAGGGGAGCAGTACTTC.

The chain carries TRBV12-5 and TRBJ2-5, with D possibly being TRBD1 (6 bases). V was pared by 6 bases and J by 4 bases, with 18 bases between. Looked up from germline, CDR1 is LGHNT and CDR2 is FRNRAP. The CDR3 has 15 residues. CDR3 loop: CASGNPRQVGETQYF. The CDR3 nucleotides read TGTGCTAGTGGAAACCCCCGACAGGTGGGAGAGACCCAGTACTTC. The full variable domain, with the rest looked up from reference TRBV12-5 and TRBJ2-5, is DARVTQTPRHKVTEMGQEVTMRCQPILGHNTVFWYRQTMMQGLELLAYFRNRAPLDDSGMPKDRFSAEMPDATLATLKIQPSEPRDSAVYFCASGNPRQVGETQYFGPGTRLLVL.

Concerning this clone: The junction differs from germline at one of its ends, possibly a read error. J is TRBJ2-7 and V is TRBV6-2 or TRBV6-3, with D unresolved. Germline V gives CDR1 MNHEY, CDR2 SVGEGT. This CDR3 region has 11 residues. DNA for the CDR3: TGTGCCAGCAGTCACTCCTACGAGCAGTACTTC. It encodes CASSHSYEQYF.

The genes are TRBV4-2 and TRBJ2-1, with no clear D. Trimming left V 0 bases short and J 2 bases short, with 11 bases between. Germline CDR1 is LGHNA and CDR2 is YNFKEQ. The length of the CDR3 is 16 residues. DNA for the CDR3: TGTGCCAGCAGCCAAGATAACCCGGGTGCCTACAATGAGCAGTTCTTC. This encodes CASSQDNPGAYNEQFF.

The chain joins TRBV28 to TRBJ1-2; D ambiguous. Germline lookup yields CDR1 MDHEN and CDR2 SYDVKM. CDR3 length: 16 residues. V was pared by 3 bases and J by 8 bases, with 22 bases between. Written as DNA, the CDR3 is TGTGCCAGCAGTTTGGTCTTAATATACGGAGAAAAGGGCTACACCTTC. Protein sequence: CASSLVLIYGEKGYTF.

The chain has TRBV10-2 and TRBJ1-1; 12 bases align to TRBD1. Germline CDR1 is WSHSY and CDR2 is SAAADI. CDR3 length: 15 residues. V shed 6 bases and J 6 bases; nucleotides not matched to a gene: 8. As DNA, the CDR3 is TGCGCCAGCAGGGGACCGGGACAGGGGGCGCCTGAAGCTTTCTTT. Encoded protein: CASRGPGQGAPEAFF.

This chain uses TRBV3-1 (or the pseudogene TRBV3-2) with TRBJ2-7; possible D gene TRBD1, 5 bases. The CDR3 extends over 14 amino acids. Germline CDR1 is LGHDT and CDR2 is YNNKEL (reference sequence). V was shortened by 8 bases and J by 5 bases, with 19 bases between the two germline ends. The chain's CDR3 is CASSRATIRDEQYF. CDR3 in DNA: TGTGCCAGCTCCAGGGCGACAATAAGGGACGAGCAGTACTTC.

A few counts support this clone. Other DNA sequences in this specimen translate into the identical CDR3. The chain combines TRBV7-3 with TRBJ2-2; D perhaps matches TRBD1 (6 bases). The V and J ends lost 6 bases and 8 bases respectively, with 13 bases between them. Germline CDR1 SGHTA, CDR2 FQGTGA. This CDR3 has 13 amino acids. CDR3 bases: TGTGCCAGCAGGCTAGGGGGTGCGGGGGAGCTGTTTTTT. It translates to CASRLGGAGELFF.

The rearrangement joins TRBV4-1 to TRBJ2-7; 9 bases match TRBD1. In germline, CDR1 is MGHRA, CDR2 YSYEKL. CDR3 length: 12 residues. J gave up 6 bases and V 3 bases, and 0 bases lay outside the gene matches. Written as DNA, the CDR3 is TGCGCCAGCAGCCAGACAGGGGGCGAGCAGTACTTC. This gives the protein CASSQTGGEQYF.

This CDR3 reads CSARGTANYGYTF. CDR3 sequence (DNA): TGCAGTGCTCGTGGGACAGCCAACTATGGCTACACCTTC. This chain links TRBV20-1 with TRBJ1-2, with TRBD1 matching over 7 bases. CDR1 is DFQATT and CDR2 is SNEGSKA in the germline V gene (reference sequence). V gave up 5 bases and J gave up 2 bases; unmatched junction bases: 5. CDR3 size: 13 residues.

The V and J genes are TRBV2 and TRBJ1-1; D is undetermined. Per the germline V gene, CDR1 is SNHLY and CDR2 is FYNNEI. V dropped 3 bases and J dropped 3 bases, with 8 bases sitting between them. The length of the CDR3 is 13 residues. CDR3 loop: CASSDQLYTEAFF. The CDR3, as DNA: TGTGCCAGCAGTGACCAGTTGTACACTGAAGCTTTCTTT. The full variable domain, with the rest looked up from reference TRBV2 and TRBJ1-1, is EPEVTQTPSHQVTQMGQEVILRCVPISNHLYFYWYRQILGQKVEFLVSFYNNEISEKSEIFDDQFSVERPDGSNFTLKIRSTKLEDSAMYFCASSDQLYTEAFFGQGTRLTVV.

The rearrangement joins TRBV27 to TRBJ2-7; 8 bases align to TRBD1. Germline values: CDR1 MNHEY, CDR2 SMNVEV (reference sequence). This CDR3 spans 18 amino acids. With V trimmed by 6 bases and J by 2 bases, 18 bases remained unmatched. The CDR3 spells CASRMTGAWGERTYEQYF. In DNA form, the CDR3 reads TGTGCCAGCAGGATGACAGGGGCCTGGGGGGAAAGGACCTACGAGCAGTACTTC.

This clone has a handful of counts. This chain uses TRBV7-2 with TRBJ2-3; a possible D gene is TRBD1 (6 bases). The germline V and J ends were trimmed by 5 bases and 2 bases, with 17 bases remaining between them. The CDR3 loop spans 16 amino acids. Germline V CDR1 and CDR2: SGHTA, FQGNSA. The DNA of the CDR3 is TGTGCCAGCAGCCCGGGACATGCGTTTCCCACAGATACGCAGTATTTT. It is translated as CASSPGHAFPTDTQYF. Filled out from reference TRBV7-2 and TRBJ2-3, the complete variable domain reads GAGVSQSPSNKVTEKGKDVELRCDPISGHTALYWYRQSLGQGLEFLIYFQGNSAPDKSGLPSDRFSAERTGGSVSTLTIQRTQQEDSAVYLCASSPGHAFPTDTQYFGPGTRLTVL.

This clone appeared once. The V call is TRBV10-3, the J call TRBJ1-1; TRBD1 is a possible D gene (6 bases). The germline gives CDR1 ENHRY, CDR2 SYGVKD. This CDR3 region has 14 residues. Trimming shortened V by 6 bases and J by 1 base, and 12 bases separated the two germline ends. CDR3: CAISPGVRNTEAFF. CDR3 in DNA: TGTGCCATCAGCCCAGGGGTTCGGAACACTGAAGCTTTCTTT.

CDR3 sequence (DNA): TGTGCCAGCAGTGCAGGGGTCGAGCAGTACTTC. Translated, it gives CASSAGVEQYF. The rearrangement links TRBV2 to TRBJ2-7, with D tentatively TRBD1 (6 bases). CDR1 and CDR2 (germline): SNHLY, FYNNEI. The length of the CDR3 is 11 residues. The V and J ends lost 4 bases and 6 bases respectively, with 7 bases between them. The full variable domain, rest sourced from reference TRBV2 and TRBJ2-7, is EPEVTQTPSHQVTQMGQEVILRCVPISNHLYFYWYRQILGQKVEFLVSFYNNEISEKSEIFDDQFSVERPDGSNFTLKIRSTKLEDSAMYFCASSAGVEQYFGPGTRLTVT.

The chain combines TRBV6-5 with TRBJ1-2; the match to TRBD1 covers 7 bases. Trimming took 6 bases from V and 7 from J; bases not matched to a gene: 8. This CDR3 is 13 amino acids long. Germline CDR1 is MNHEY and CDR2 is SVGAGI. The CDR3: CASRLTGFGGYTF. DNA for the CDR3: TGTGCCAGCAGGCTGACAGGGTTTGGTGGCTACACCTTC.

The J gene is TRBJ1-2, the V gene TRBV28; D gene uncertain. Trimming removed 7 bases at V and 4 bases at J, with 16 bases between. Germline assignment: CDR1 MDHEN and CDR2 SYDVKM. This CDR3 has 14 amino acids. This chain's CDR3 is CASTRSPAAYGYTF. Written as DNA, the CDR3 is TGTGCCAGCACCAGGTCTCCGGCCGCCTATGGCTACACCTTC.

The V call is TRBV11-2, the J call TRBJ2-1, with 7 bases identical to TRBD2. This CDR3 is 15 amino acids long. Per the germline V gene, CDR1 is SGHAT and CDR2 is FQNNGV. Losses at the gene ends were 5 bases for V and 2 bases for J; bases not matched to a gene: 6. The DNA for the CDR3 is TGTGCCAGCAGCGACAAGCGGGGAACCTACAATGAGCAGTTCTTC. This sequence encodes CASSDKRGTYNEQFF.

The chain carries TRBV9 and TRBJ2-1; 9 nucleotides agree with TRBD2. This CDR3 has 17 residues. Germline-derived CDR1 and CDR2 are SGDLS and YYNGEE. V shed 2 bases and J 8 bases; nucleotides not matched to a gene: 14. The CDR3 DNA is TGTGCCAGCAGCGTTTCTAGCGGGACCCCTCTTTGGGATGAGCAGTTCTTC. It is translated as CASSVSSGTPLWDEQFF.

This chain links TRBV6-5 with TRBJ2-3; no clear D gene. CDR3 length: 13 residues. Per germline, CDR1 MNHEY and CDR2 SVGAGI. Trimming removed 6 bases from V and 0 bases from J, with 7 bases in between. The CDR3 bases are TGTGCCAGCAGCCCCGTCAGCACAGATACGCAGTATTTT. Encoded protein: CASSPVSTDTQYF.

The chain has TRBV7-8 and TRBJ2-7; TRBD2 agrees at 8 bases. V shed 7 bases, J shed 8 bases, and the junction held 19 bases outside the gene matches. The CDR3 is 16 residues long. Germline values: CDR1 SGHVS, CDR2 FQNEAQ. The CDR3 DNA sequence: TGTGCCAGCAACATAGGCGGGAGGCGGGGTCGGGTACAGCAGTACTTC. Its protein is CASNIGGRRGRVQQYF.

V usage is TRBV10-3 and J usage is TRBJ2-7; D is undetermined. V was pared by 10 bases and J by 0 bases, with 13 bases between. In germline, CDR1 is ENHRY, CDR2 SYGVKD. The CDR3 runs to 13 residues. In DNA, the CDR3 is TGTGCCACTACGGCAGGTTTCTCCTACGAGCAGTACTTC. This encodes CATTAGFSYEQYF.

The gene calls are TRBV7-2 and TRBJ2-2; D is undetermined. V shed 4 bases and J shed 10 bases, with 13 bases lying between them. CDR1 SGHTA and CDR2 FQGNSA come from the germline V gene. This CDR3 has 13 amino acids. DNA of the CDR3: TGTGCCAGCAGCTCCTTTACTGCCTTGGAGCTGTTTTTT. As protein: CASSSFTALELFF.

This chain connects TRBV4-1 to TRBJ1-4; the D gene is possibly TRBD1 (6 bases). From germline, CDR1 is MGHRA and CDR2 YSYEKL. The CDR3 is 16 residues long. V dropped 1 base and J dropped 2 bases, with 11 bases sitting between them. CDR3 DNA sequence: TGCGCCAGCAGCCAAGTGAGTCAGGGGACTAATGAAAAACTGTTTTTT. This codes for CASSQVSQGTNEKLFF.

This sequence joins TRBV5-4 and TRBJ1-6, with a weak D call TRBD1 (5 bases). V was shortened by 0 bases and J by 7 bases, with 14 bases between the two germline ends. The germline gives CDR1 SGHNT, CDR2 YYREEE (reference sequence). This CDR3 spans 16 amino acids. CDR3 nucleotide sequence: TGTGCCAGCAGCTTGGGCCCGACAGTCCGCAATTCACCCCTCCACTTT. Its translation: CASSLGPTVRNSPLHF.

This chain connects TRBV3-1 (or the pseudogene TRBV3-2) to TRBJ2-1, with TRBD2 identical over 7 bases. There are 16 residues in the CDR3. V dropped 4 bases and J dropped 4; count of bases not matched to a gene: 10. Germline CDR1 LGHDT, CDR2 YNNKEL (reference sequence). CDR3 amino acids: CASSLPKRDRYNEQFF. In DNA, the CDR3 is TGTGCCAGCAGCCTACCGAAGCGGGACCGGTACAATGAGCAGTTCTTC.